The sequence of this TCR beta chain was determined in a study of T cell responses to AZD1222 COVID-19 vaccine. General study results and limits: Baseline antibody screening turned up just a handful of seropositive AZD1222 recipients.

With regard to this clone: Its antigen remains unidentified.

Generated by immunoSEQ multiplex PCR, the TCRdb table keeps only in-frame clones and is missing some. The table lists about 90,000 clones, 91% of them singletons. The ends lost 5 bases at V and 17 bases at J; junction bases unmatched: 11. Germline values: CDR1 DFQATT, CDR2 SNEGSKA (reference sequence). This CDR3 region has 11 residues. This clonotype originated in an adult in good health. V gene TRBV20-1 combines with J gene TRBJ1-4; 7 bases map to TRBD1. The sequenced sample was peripheral blood, obtained on day 0 of MenACWY control vaccination. The CDR3 loop reads CSAPLAGQNFF. Written as DNA, the CDR3 is TGCAGTGCTCCCCTGGCGGGACAGAACTTTTTT.